The clone carrying this TCR beta chain was counted between two and nine times. Its target is unknown. This entry comes from a study of beta chain features in type 1 diabetes. Study-wide results and caveats: In all four CD4+ subsets, TCRB CDR3 length was significantly, moderately reduced in type 1 diabetes.

TCRB transcripts that were expressed got sequenced, as all of the isolated RNA had been reverse transcribed. Sequencing used immunoSEQ multiplex PCR; TCRdb keeps in-frame clones, though not all of them. The table includes hundreds of thousands of clones, around 15% detected once. V shed 0 bases and J shed 3 bases, with 3 bases lying between them. Germline CDR1 and CDR2: LGHNA and YNFKEQ. This CDR3 is 12 amino acids long. This receptor was taken from a man aged 18 to 30 with type 1 diabetes. V and J are TRBV4-2 and TRBJ2-7; no definite D call. The sample was naive CD4+ T cells from blood. CDR3 loop: CASSQDLYEQYF. The CDR3 coding sequence is TGTGCCAGCAGCCAAGACCTCTACGAGCAGTACTTC.